These T cell receptor beta chains were read from a single sample in a study of blood T cell repertoires in COVID-19. Generated by immunoSEQ multiplex PCR, the TCRdb table keeps only in-frame clones and is missing some. The table records 200,000 to 250,000 clones, 80% to 90% of them present only once. The source material was PBMCs or T cells enriched from blood (not recorded which). The receptors derive from a man aged 35-49 years who had recovered from COVID-19. Each CDR3 is given with its conserved first and last residue. A D gene is named only where the DNA matches it firmly. Where a row states a size, it is once, few, many or the class of an expanded clone; other rows omit it.

clone_size d_call j_call v_call cdr3_aa cdr3_nt
NA NA TRBJ1-3 TRBV5-1 CASSLEVTGSSGNTIYF TGCGCCAGCAGCTTAGAAGTAACAGGGAGCTCTGGAAACACCATATATTTT
NA NA TRBJ2-2 TRBV25-1 CATGEGVVVAGELFF TGTGCCACCGGCGAGGGGGTAGTCGTCGCCGGGGAGCTGTTTTTT
NA NA TRBJ1-5 TRBV6-2/TRBV6-3 CASSYREDQPQHF TGTGCCAGCAGTTACAGGGAGGATCAGCCCCAGCATTTT
few TRBD1 TRBJ2-7 TRBV29-1 CSVRPGTGDEQYF TGCAGCGTTCGTCCCGGGACAGGGGACGAGCAGTACTTC
NA TRBD2 TRBJ2-1 TRBV5-1 CASSWGTTSGSPYNEQFF TGCGCCAGCAGCTGGGGTACCACTAGCGGGAGTCCGTACAATGAGCAGTTCTTC
NA TRBD1 TRBJ1-2 TRBV24-1 CATSDLDRVNGYTF TGTGCCACCAGTGACCTTGACAGGGTCAATGGCTACACCTTC
NA NA TRBJ2-1 TRBV7-2 CASSPGAGGGAYNEQFF TGTGCCAGCAGCCCAGGGGCGGGCGGGGGAGCCTACAATGAGCAGTTCTTC
NA NA TRBJ2-3 TRBV2 CASSGVGAPGDTQYF TGTGCCAGCAGTGGAGTAGGAGCCCCGGGAGATACGCAGTATTTT
few NA TRBJ1-1 TRBV11-2 CASSLGLVTEAFF TGTGCCAGCAGCTTAGGTCTCGTGACTGAAGCTTTCTTT
NA TRBD1 TRBJ1-2 TRBV19 CASSRPGQVGGYTF TGTGCCAGTAGCCGTCCCGGACAGGTAGGAGGCTACACCTTC
NA NA TRBJ1-5 TRBV19 CASSIGYQPQHF TGTGCCAGTAGTATTGGCTATCAGCCCCAGCATTTT
NA TRBD1 TRBJ2-5 TRBV19 CASRDRGRGETQYF TGTGCCAGTAGGGACAGGGGGCGCGGGGAGACCCAGTACTTC
once TRBD2 TRBJ2-1 TRBV24-1 CATSDSLPGSGRRTYNEQFF TGTGCCACCAGTGATTCCCTTCCTGGAAGCGGGAGAAGAACCTACAATGAGCAGTTCTTC
NA TRBD2 TRBJ2-7 TRBV6-8 CASSYLGASGDHLYEQYF TGTGCCAGCAGTTACTTAGGGGCTAGCGGGGACCATCTCTACGAGCAGTACTTC
NA NA TRBJ2-1 TRBV5-1 CASSLRTVPNEQFF TGCGCCAGCAGCTTGAGGACAGTCCCCAATGAGCAGTTCTTC
NA NA TRBJ2-3 TRBV7-9 CASSRAAGTDTQYF TGTGCCAGCAGCCGCGCAGCAGGGACAGATACGCAGTATTTT
NA TRBD1 TRBJ1-3 TRBV7-9 CASSSSTGTGTYSGNTIYF TGTGCCAGCAGCTCTTCCACCGGGACAGGTACTTACTCTGGAAACACCATATATTTT
NA TRBD1 TRBJ1-5 TRBV18 CASRQGEDQPQHF TGTGCCAGCAGACAGGGGGAGGATCAGCCCCAGCATTTT
NA TRBD2 TRBJ2-1 TRBV6-4 CASSLQGLANNEQFF TGTGCCAGCAGCCTCCAGGGACTAGCGAATAATGAGCAGTTCTTC
few TRBD1 TRBJ2-3 TRBV27 CASSLTGTGENF TGTGCCAGCAGTTTAACCGGGACAGGGGAGAATTTT
NA TRBD1 TRBJ2-7 TRBV18 CASTPPGQGADEQYF TGTGCCAGCACTCCTCCGGGACAGGGGGCGGACGAGCAGTACTTC
NA NA TRBJ2-6 TRBV19 CASQRTSLSSGANVLTF TGTGCCAGCCAAAGGACATCCTTGAGCTCTGGGGCCAACGTCCTGACTTTC
NA TRBD2 TRBJ2-3 TRBV5-1 CASEESGGTDTQYF TGCGCCAGCGAGGAAAGCGGGGGAACAGATACGCAGTATTTT
NA TRBD2 TRBJ2-1 TRBV19 CASSIWGLAGGPTYNEQFF TGTGCCAGTAGTATTTGGGGACTAGCGGGGGGGCCAACCTACAATGAGCAGTTCTTC
NA TRBD1 TRBJ1-6 TRBV7-2 CASSLDRSNSPLHF TGTGCCAGCAGCTTGGACAGGTCTAACTCACCCCTCCACTTT
NA NA TRBJ1-6 TRBV15 CATSIGGGSSPLHF TGTGCCACCAGCATCGGGGGAGGTAGTTCACCCCTCCACTTT
few NA TRBJ1-2 TRBV19 CASSISTGFSYGYTF TGTGCCAGTAGTATATCTACAGGATTTTCTTATGGCTACACCTTC
NA TRBD2 TRBJ2-3 TRBV5-6 CASSLVPGTSGSVGF TGTGCCAGCAGCTTGGTCCCCGGGACTAGCGGTTCTGTGGGCTTT
NA NA TRBJ1-6 TRBV2 CASRTGQSANSPLHF TGTGCCAGCAGAACAGGACAGAGTGCGAATTCACCCCTCCACTTT
NA TRBD2 TRBJ2-3 TRBV30 CAWRTSVDTDTQYF TGTGCCTGGAGGACTAGCGTGGACACAGATACGCAGTATTTT
few TRBD1 TRBJ1-5 TRBV29-1 CSVGTGSNQPQHF TGCAGCGTTGGGACAGGGAGCAATCAGCCCCAGCATTTT
NA NA TRBJ1-5 TRBV30 CAWSNTGLGQPQHF TGTGCCTGGAGTAATACAGGGTTGGGTCAGCCCCAGCATTTT
few NA TRBJ1-3 TRBV5-6 CASSSTTGPGSGNTIYF TGTGCCAGCAGCTCTACGACAGGCCCGGGCTCTGGAAACACCATATATTTT
NA NA TRBJ2-7 TRBV6-5 CASSYQRTDYEQYF TGTGCCAGCAGTTACCAACGGACAGACTACGAGCAGTACTTC
once NA TRBJ1-4 TRBV10-1 CASSEARSEKLFF TGCGCCAGCAGTGAAGCCAGGTCTGAAAAACTGTTTTTT
NA TRBD1 TRBJ1-1 TRBV18 CASSPPGQGAGTEAFF TGTGCCAGCTCACCACCCGGACAGGGGGCCGGCACTGAAGCTTTCTTT
NA NA TRBJ2-3 TRBV18 CASSPTSSDTQYF TGTGCCAGCTCACCTACTAGTTCAGATACGCAGTATTTT
NA TRBD1 TRBJ1-1 TRBV18 CASSQDRGWATEAFF TGTGCCAGCTCTCAGGACAGGGGCTGGGCCACTGAAGCTTTCTTT
few TRBD1 TRBJ2-2 TRBV24-1 CATSDVQGAGELFF TGTGCCACCAGTGATGTACAGGGGGCCGGGGAGCTGTTTTTT
once TRBD2 TRBJ2-2 TRBV5-1 CASRRLAENTGELFF TGCGCCAGCAGACGACTAGCGGAGAACACCGGGGAGCTGTTTTTT
NA NA TRBJ2-7 TRBV28 CASSFSLKGLTYEQYF TGTGCCAGCAGTTTTTCGCTTAAGGGGCTAACGTACGAGCAGTACTTC
NA NA TRBJ1-4 TRBV4-1 CASSHLSGFLFF TGCGCCAGCAGCCATCTATCAGGGTTCCTGTTTTTT